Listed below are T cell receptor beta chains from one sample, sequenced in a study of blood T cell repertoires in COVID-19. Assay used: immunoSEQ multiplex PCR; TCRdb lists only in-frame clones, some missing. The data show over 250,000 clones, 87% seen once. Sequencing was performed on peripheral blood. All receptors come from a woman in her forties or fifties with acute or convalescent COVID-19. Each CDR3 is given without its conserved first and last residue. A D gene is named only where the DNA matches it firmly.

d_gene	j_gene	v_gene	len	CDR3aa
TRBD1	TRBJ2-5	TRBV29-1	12	SVDWTGLQETQY
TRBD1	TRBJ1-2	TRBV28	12	ASSWGQSNYGYT
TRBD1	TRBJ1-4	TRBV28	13	ASSPVTGPNEKLF
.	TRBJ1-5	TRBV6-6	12	ASSGGSGNQPQH
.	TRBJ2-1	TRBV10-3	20	AILLAHVWARDRDSGGFEQF
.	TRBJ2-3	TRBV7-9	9	ASSPLDTQY
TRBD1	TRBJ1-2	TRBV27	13	ASSMTGGADYGYT
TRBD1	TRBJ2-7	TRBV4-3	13	ASSPSWDRHYEQY
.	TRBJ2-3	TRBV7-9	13	ASSLAQGGIDTQY
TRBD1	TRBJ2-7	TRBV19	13	ASSTRQGDPYEQY
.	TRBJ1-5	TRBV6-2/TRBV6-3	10	ASSKRDQPQH
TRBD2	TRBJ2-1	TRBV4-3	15	ASSQPGAGAGYNEQF
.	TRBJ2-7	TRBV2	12	ASSERWTFNEQY
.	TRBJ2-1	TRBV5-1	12	ASSSGVGDNEQF
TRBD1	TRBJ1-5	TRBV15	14	ATSRGLGQGNQPQH
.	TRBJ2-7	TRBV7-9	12	ASSLQAASYEQY
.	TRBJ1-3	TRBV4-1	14	ASSQEALNSGNTIY
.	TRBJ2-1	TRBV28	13	ASSPQGISYNEQF
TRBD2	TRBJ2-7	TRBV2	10	ASSLLAREQY